This TCR beta chain was identified during a study of post-analysis software for immune sequencing data. About the research overall: Relapsing-remitting, secondary progressive and progressive-relapsing forms made up the multiple sclerosis disease courses.

Study-wide results and limits: Roughly 5 TRBV segments, TRBV5-6, TRBV5-1 and TRBV20-1 among them, were found more frequent in patients than controls.

CDR1 SGHTA and CDR2 FQGNSA come from the germline V gene. Trimming shortened V by 5 bases and J by 2 bases, and 11 bases separated the two germline ends. CDR3 length: 14 amino acids. Each TCR beta cDNA library carried unique molecular identifiers. In TCRdb, the PCR reads were re-called with MiXCR into one record per CDR3 protein. Among roughly 730,000 distinct CDR3 sequences listed, about 32% were seen once. As for this clonotype: Its antigen remains unidentified.

Sequenced input: blood. The origin of this receptor is a girl between 10 and 17 years old with multiple sclerosis. V and J are TRBV7-2 and TRBJ2-3; D remains unclear. CDR3 nucleotides: TGTGCCAGCAGCCCAAAGACAAACACAGATACGCAGTATTTT. Protein sequence: CASSPKTNTDTQYF.